This record covers a single TCR beta chain. Generated by immunoSEQ multiplex PCR, the TCRdb table keeps only in-frame clones and is missing some. The sample holds 100,000 or so clones, about 93% seen once. This record belongs to a study of T cell changes during pregnancy in multiple sclerosis. With V trimmed by 5 bases and J by 3 bases, 7 bases remained unmatched. The CDR3 consists of 16 residues. Germline CDR1 SGHTA, CDR2 FQGNSA. V gene TRBV7-2 combines with J gene TRBJ2-1; 10 nucleotides agree with TRBD2. The specimen comprised peripheral blood, sampled in the first trimester of pregnancy. The receptor comes from a female donor with multiple sclerosis, enrolled in a pregnancy study. CDR3 DNA: TGTGCCAGCAGCAAAAGGCTAGCGGGGGACTACAATGAGCAGTTCTTC. Translated: CASSKRLAGDYNEQFF.